This is a list of T cell receptor beta chains from one sample in a study of shared clonotypes between healthy human individuals. Generated by immunoSEQ multiplex PCR, the TCRdb table keeps only in-frame clones and is missing some. Of some 2,000,000 clones in the sample, approximately 94% were seen once. Source material: naive CD8+ T cells sorted from blood. Every receptor here comes from a man younger than 35 in good health. The CDR3 runs from the conserved cysteine through the conserved F or W. D genes are given only for firm matches. Clone size is not always given. Where it is, it says once, few, many or a class for expanded clones.

.	.	TRBJ2-1	TRBV7-9	CASSWISYNEQFF	TGTGCCAGCAGCTGGATCTCCTACAATGAGCAGTTCTTC
.	.	TRBJ1-2	TRBV4-1	CASSQVDGYGYTF	TGCGCCAGCAGCCAAGTGGACGGCTATGGCTACACCTTC
TRBD1	.	TRBJ1-1	TRBV28	CASSPGTGKATEAFF	TGTGCCAGCAGTCCTGGGACAGGGAAGGCCACTGAAGCTTTCTTT
.	.	TRBJ1-5	TRBV4-1	CASSQGLGQPQHF	TGCGCCAGCAGCCAAGGTCTGGGTCAGCCCCAGCATTTT
.	.	TRBJ2-7	TRBV4-3	CASSQEYRDYYEQYF	TGCGCCAGCAGCCAAGAGTACAGAGATTACTACGAGCAGTACTTC
TRBD2	once	TRBJ2-3	TRBV7-2	CASSLVAGGTYTDTQYF	TGTGCCAGCAGCTTAGTTGCGGGAGGCACCTACACAGATACGCAGTATTTT
.	.	TRBJ2-1	TRBV5-1	CASSATPGAYNEQFF	TGCGCCAGCAGCGCGACGCCGGGGGCCTACAATGAGCAGTTCTTC
TRBD2	.	TRBJ2-1	TRBV2	CATGTSGTRTYNEQFF	TGTGCCACCGGGACTAGCGGGACCAGAACCTACAATGAGCAGTTCTTC
.	.	TRBJ1-1	TRBV28	CASSLRPRTHHEAFF	TGTGCCAGCAGTTTACGCCCCCGGACGCACCATGAAGCTTTCTTT
TRBD1	.	TRBJ2-7	TRBV4-3	CASSQDAQGYSYEQYF	TGCGCCAGCAGCCAAGATGCACAGGGGTACTCCTACGAGCAGTACTTC
.	.	TRBJ1-1	TRBV7-8	CASSPVWGDTEAFF	TGTGCCAGCAGCCCCGTTTGGGGGGACACTGAAGCTTTCTTT
TRBD2	.	TRBJ2-2	TRBV10-3	CAISGSGGAASGELFF	TGTGCCATCAGTGGTAGCGGGGGGGCCGCAAGCGGGGAGCTGTTTTTT
TRBD1	.	TRBJ2-7	TRBV4-1	CASSLVSGQGFEQYF	TGCGCCAGCAGCCTTGTATCGGGACAGGGGTTCGAGCAGTACTTC
.	.	TRBJ1-4	TRBV7-9	CASSSSEAGVVEKLFF	TGTGCCAGCAGCTCGTCTGAGGCGGGGGTGGTTGAAAAACTGTTTTTT